The source of this T cell receptor beta chain is a study of blood T cells in healthy people across ages. Together with a sample-barcoded 5' primer, a J-beta primer mix was included in a second PCR lasting roughly 6 to 12 cycles. In TCRdb, the 5' RACE reads were re-called with MiXCR into one record per CDR3 protein. This sample has around 1,000,000 distinct CDR3 sequences, with roughly 24% found just once. Only a few counts were recorded for this clonotype. Germline CDR1 SQVTM, CDR2 ANQGSEA. CDR3 length equals 10 residues. In terms of origin and age, donors were healthy Caucasian individuals from Russia aged about 6 to 95. Every donor provided roughly 10 milliliters of peripheral blood. The same specimen was also included in a second study, on T cells of mothers and their children. This second study says: M1S, a second-PCR primer, added sample barcodes and 2-4 random nucleotides.

The sequenced material came from blood. This clonotype originated in a girl aged 2 to 9 in good health. The chain combines TRBV29-1 with TRBJ2-3, with D unclear. CDR3 residues: CTALSDTQYF. The CDR3 region has the DNA TGCACTGCGTTAAGCGATACGCAGTATTTT.